This T cell receptor (beta chain) derives from a study of blood T cell repertoires in COVID-19. Study as a whole: Whether acute or convalescent, the COVID-19 samples came from the United States, Italy and Spain. The analysed material was cDNA or gDNA that came from T cells, B-cell-depleted T cells, or PBMCs.

Germline lookup yields CDR1 SQVTM and CDR2 ANQGSEA. The CDR3 totals 17 residues. Losses at the gene ends were 1 base for V and 0 bases for J; bases not matched to a gene: 8. In the original processing: Counts of nucleated cells, estimated from reference gene primer amplification, were obtained. Libraries were prepared by immunoSEQ multiplex PCR; TCRdb keeps only in-frame clonotypes and omits some of them. V and J calls and clone size are as listed in that table; D and trimming were resolved from the DNA. The top ten clones hold around 3.7% of a sample with 300,000 or so clones, around four fifths of them seen once.

This receptor was obtained from a woman aged 45 to 65 with active or convalescent COVID-19. Sequences were obtained from peripheral blood. The chain joins TRBV29-1 to TRBJ2-4; TRBD2 matches at 8 bases. The CDR3 here is CSVEVAGGLLAKNIQYF. DNA of the CDR3: TGCAGCGTTGAAGTTGCGGGAGGTCTTTTAGCCAAAAACATTCAGTACTTC.